A selection of T cell receptor beta chains follows, all from one sample in a study of cytomegalovirus exposure and HLA in healthy donors. Libraries were prepared by immunoSEQ multiplex PCR; TCRdb keeps only in-frame clonotypes and omits some of them. The table lists some 45,000 clones, about 78% of them singletons. Material for sequencing was PBMCs. These receptors were obtained from a woman aged 30 to 39 in good health and CMV-seronegative. CDR3s include the opening cysteine and the closing phenylalanine or tryptophan. The order of the fields is V gene, D gene, clone size, J gene, CDR3 protein, CDR3 DNA. The D gene is left open where the match is weak. Clone size appears in some rows only: once, few, many, or a class for an expanded clone.

V gene: TRBV2; D gene: TRBD1; clone size: .; J gene: TRBJ2-7; CDR3 protein: CASTPGTGASEQYF; CDR3 DNA: TGTGCCAGCACGCCTGGGACAGGGGCTAGCGAGCAGTACTTC
V gene: TRBV30; D gene: TRBD2; clone size: .; J gene: TRBJ2-1; CDR3 protein: CAWSPSGLAGNEQFF; CDR3 DNA: TGTGCCTGGAGTCCATCCGGACTAGCGGGCAATGAGCAGTTCTTC
V gene: TRBV20-1; D gene: .; clone size: .; J gene: TRBJ2-3; CDR3 protein: CSARYTDTQYF; CDR3 DNA: TGCAGTGCTAGATATACAGATACGCAGTATTTT
V gene: TRBV9; D gene: TRBD1; clone size: .; J gene: TRBJ1-1; CDR3 protein: CASSPRWDRDTEAFF; CDR3 DNA: TGTGCCAGCAGCCCCCGATGGGACAGGGACACTGAAGCTTTCTTT
V gene: TRBV7-2; D gene: TRBD1; clone size: .; J gene: TRBJ2-1; CDR3 protein: CASSSPDRGKQFF; CDR3 DNA: TGTGCCAGCAGCTCGCCTGACAGGGGAAAGCAGTTCTTC
V gene: TRBV30; D gene: .; clone size: few; J gene: TRBJ2-5; CDR3 protein: CAWSVQEETQYF; CDR3 DNA: TGTGCCTGGAGTGTACAGGAAGAGACCCAGTACTTC
V gene: TRBV28; D gene: .; clone size: .; J gene: TRBJ1-1; CDR3 protein: CASRQSSWNTEAFF; CDR3 DNA: TGTGCCAGCAGACAGTCGTCGTGGAACACTGAAGCTTTCTTT
V gene: TRBV18; D gene: .; clone size: .; J gene: TRBJ2-5; CDR3 protein: CASSPASDQETQYF; CDR3 DNA: TGTGCCAGCTCACCAGCAAGCGATCAAGAGACCCAGTACTTC
V gene: TRBV5-1; D gene: TRBD1; clone size: .; J gene: TRBJ1-3; CDR3 protein: CASRRDSGNTIYF; CDR3 DNA: TGCGCCAGCAGACGGGACAGTGGAAACACCATATATTTT
V gene: TRBV11-2; D gene: TRBD1; clone size: .; J gene: TRBJ1-5; CDR3 protein: CASSRQGSQPQHF; CDR3 DNA: TGTGCCAGCAGCCGACAGGGGAGCCAGCCCCAGCATTTT
V gene: TRBV9; D gene: .; clone size: .; J gene: TRBJ2-7; CDR3 protein: CASSVEGGGLYEQYF; CDR3 DNA: TGTGCCAGCAGCGTAGAAGGGGGAGGGTTGTACGAGCAGTACTTC
V gene: TRBV2; D gene: TRBD1; clone size: .; J gene: TRBJ1-1; CDR3 protein: CASSEARTGDTEAFF; CDR3 DNA: TGTGCCAGCAGTGAAGCACGGACAGGGGACACTGAAGCTTTCTTT
V gene: TRBV10-3; D gene: .; clone size: .; J gene: TRBJ1-1; CDR3 protein: CAISDSDRRNTEAFF; CDR3 DNA: TGTGCCATCAGTGACTCCGACAGACGGAACACTGAAGCTTTCTTT
V gene: TRBV27; D gene: .; clone size: .; J gene: TRBJ2-1; CDR3 protein: CASSSVGAYEEQFF; CDR3 DNA: TGTGCCAGCAGTTCCGTGGGAGCCTATGAGGAGCAGTTCTTC
V gene: TRBV14; D gene: TRBD1; clone size: once; J gene: TRBJ2-1; CDR3 protein: CASSQYWTGSYNEQFF; CDR3 DNA: TGTGCCAGCAGCCAATACTGGACAGGGTCCTACAATGAGCAGTTCTTC
V gene: TRBV13; D gene: TRBD2; clone size: .; J gene: TRBJ2-3; CDR3 protein: CASSLKAGEADTQYF; CDR3 DNA: TGTGCCAGCAGCTTAAAGGCGGGAGAAGCAGATACGCAGTATTTT
V gene: TRBV7-6; D gene: .; clone size: few; J gene: TRBJ1-4; CDR3 protein: CASSLAPSQNGEKLFF; CDR3 DNA: TGTGCCAGCAGCTTAGCCCCCTCCCAAAACGGGGAAAAACTGTTTTTT
V gene: TRBV18; D gene: .; clone size: once; J gene: TRBJ2-2; CDR3 protein: CASSPLAAGELFF; CDR3 DNA: TGTGCCAGCTCACCCCTAGCTGCCGGGGAGCTGTTTTTT
V gene: TRBV30; D gene: .; clone size: once; J gene: TRBJ1-5; CDR3 protein: CAWSVLAGHQPQHF; CDR3 DNA: TGTGCCTGGAGTGTACTTGCAGGCCATCAGCCCCAGCATTTT
V gene: TRBV1; D gene: .; clone size: .; J gene: TRBJ1-5; CDR3 protein: CTSSQAGDQPQHF; CDR3 DNA: TGCACCAGCAGCCAAGCCGGGGATCAGCCCCAGCATTTT
V gene: TRBV5-1; D gene: .; clone size: .; J gene: TRBJ1-5; CDR3 protein: CASSLGEASNQPQHF; CDR3 DNA: TGCGCCAGCAGCTTGGGGGAGGCTTCCAATCAGCCCCAGCATTTT